The present TCR beta chain was sequenced within a study of shared clonotypes between healthy human individuals. Findings of the study overall: Clonotypes shared by all four donors outscored non-shared clonotypes in generation probability. Incompleteness in sorted-subset sequencing, despite large depth, was shown by rarefaction.

Comments on this clone: Its antigen remains unknown.

In germline, CDR1 is SNHLY, CDR2 FYNNEI. V shed 8 bases and J shed 11 bases, with 13 bases lying between them. The CDR3 is 11 residues long. Several immunoSEQ plates held equal portions of the genomic DNA taken from each subset. Sequenced by immunoSEQ multiplex PCR; TCRdb stores in-frame clones only, minus some. The table has a few million clones, approximately 93% seen once. The sequence derives from a man in his late teens or twenties in good health. Some clones in this sample may be carry-over from other donors' samples. Material for sequencing was naive CD4+ T cells from PBMCs. As to subset: CD45RA+ positively selected. J is TRBJ2-1 and V is TRBV2, with unresolved D. The CDR3 DNA reads as TGTGCCAGCCGGAGCACCCAGCAGCAGTTCTTC. Translating it yields CASRSTQQQFF.